A single sample is the source of the 27 T cell receptor beta chains below, sequenced in a study of Ad26.COV2.S vaccination and SARS-CoV-2 variants. TCRdb's table, derived via immunoSEQ multiplex PCR, lists solely in-frame clones and lacks some. Of around 300,000 clones detected, 90% appear once; the ten largest clones hold around 5.5%. Treatment described: some 20 received Ad26.COV2.S at low or high dose, single or two shots; roughly 5 received placebo; per-sample allocation not given. Sampling was done on day 63 after the first vaccine or placebo injection. The source material was peripheral blood, sampled in a trial of Ad26.COV2.S vaccine versus placebo. The receptors come from a person between 18 and 59 years old who received the Ad26.COV2.S COVID-19 vaccine or a placebo.

This chain links TRBV6-2 or TRBV6-3 with TRBJ2-3; weak D call: TRBD2 (5 bases). V dropped 4 bases and J dropped 5 bases, with 13 bases sitting between them. This CDR3 has 14 amino acids. Per the germline V gene, CDR1 is MNHEY and CDR2 is SVGEGT. Here the CDR3 DNA reads TGTGCCAGCAGTTTTTATAGCGTGGGAGATACGCAGTATTTT. Protein sequence: CASSFYSVGDTQYF.

The chain carries TRBV6-5 and TRBJ1-5; 8 positions match TRBD1. V lost 6 bases to trimming and J lost 7 bases; unmatched junction nucleotides: 5. CDR1 is MNHEY, CDR2 SVGAGI, per germline. The CDR3 is 13 residues long. The CDR3 nucleotides are TGTGCCAGCAGCCGACAGGGGAGCCAGCCCCAGCATTTT. It encodes CASSRQGSQPQHF.

The rearrangement links TRBV21-1 to TRBJ1-5. TRBV21-1 corresponds to a pseudogene. This CDR3 is 16 amino acids long. CDR3 nucleotides: TGTGCCAGCCGCCAGAAGCGGTCTGTAGGCAATCAGCCCCAGCATTTT. Translating gives CASRQKRSVGNQPQHF.

The rearrangement uses TRBV12-5 and TRBJ2-1, with D possibly being TRBD2 (6 bases). The CDR3 contains 17 residues. The V gene lost 1 base and the J gene lost 9 bases, with 22 bases spanning the gap. Germline values: CDR1 LGHNT, CDR2 FRNRAP. This CDR3 reads CASGLAQGLLVSSEQFF. Written as DNA, the CDR3 is TGTGCTAGTGGTTTGGCCCAGGGACTCCTGGTTAGTAGTGAGCAGTTCTTC.

The chain is built from TRBV19 and TRBJ2-2, with 12 positions matching TRBD2. Germline CDR1 is LNHDA and CDR2 is SQIVND (reference sequence). Trimming at V came to 1 base and at J to 5 bases, leaving 20 bases not matched to a gene. CDR3 length: 22 residues. CDR3 region: CASSIAFQASGRAYARTGELFF. The CDR3, as DNA: TGTGCCAGTAGTATAGCTTTCCAGGCTAGCGGGAGGGCATATGCAAGGACCGGGGAGCTGTTTTTT.

V is TRBV2 and J is TRBJ2-7; 13 bases are shared with TRBD2. V dropped 6 bases and J dropped 5; count of bases not matched to a gene: 4. Germline values: CDR1 SNHLY, CDR2 FYNNEI. This CDR3 has 14 residues. The CDR3 reads CASRGGTSGNEQYV. The CDR3 DNA reads as TGTGCCAGCAGGGGGGGGACTAGCGGGAACGAGCAGTACGTC.

This chain connects TRBV30 to TRBJ1-2; tentative D call: TRBD1 (5 bases). This CDR3 comprises 13 residues. CDR1 GTSNPN and CDR2 SVGIG come from the germline V gene (reference sequence). The V end was cut by 0 bases, the J end by 7 bases, with 12 bases between. CDR3 sequence (DNA): TGTGCCTGGAGTGTGGGACCCTGGAGTGGCTACACCTTC. Its translation is CAWSVGPWSGYTF. Full variable domain (outside the CDR3, taken from reference TRBV30 and TRBJ1-2): SQTIHQWPATLVQPVGSPLSLECTVEGTSNPNLYWYRQAAGRGLQLLFYSVGIGQISSEVPQNLSASRPQDRQFILSSKKLLLSDSGFYLCAWSVGPWSGYTFGSGTRLTVV.

The J gene is TRBJ1-3, the V gene TRBV5-6; a weak D match, TRBD1 (5 bases). This CDR3 spans 17 amino acids. From germline, CDR1 is SGHDT and CDR2 YYEEEE. Deletions cut 2 bases from V and 0 bases from J, with 15 bases between. The CDR3, as DNA: TGTGCCAGCAGCTTTAAATCGGGGCCTAGCTCTGGAAACACCATATATTTT. Translating gives CASSFKSGPSSGNTIYF.

The J gene is TRBJ2-3, the V gene TRBV19, with 15 positions matching TRBD2. The CDR3 runs 18 residues. In germline, CDR1 is LNHDA, CDR2 SQIVND (reference sequence). V lost 2 bases to trimming and J lost 4 bases; unmatched junction nucleotides: 7. The CDR3 sequence: CASSIPRTSGRAADTQYF. Written as DNA, the CDR3 is TGTGCCAGTAGTATACCCCGGACTAGCGGGAGGGCCGCAGATACGCAGTATTTT.

The chain uses TRBV27 and TRBJ1-1, with D unclear. Trimming removed 10 bases at V and 4 bases at J, with 13 bases between. Germline CDR1 MNHEY, CDR2 SMNVEV (reference sequence). The CDR3 length is 12 residues. CDR3 nucleotides: TGTGCCATCCGCAGGCCGGCCACTGAAGCTTTCTTT. Protein product: CAIRRPATEAFF.

The rearrangement links TRBV19 to TRBJ1-4; no reliable D call. Deletions cut 7 bases from V and 1 base from J, with 7 bases between. Per the germline V gene, CDR1 is LNHDA and CDR2 is SQIVND (reference sequence). The CDR3 has 13 amino acids. The CDR3 region is CASKSKTNEKLFF. The CDR3 DNA sequence: TGTGCCAGTAAAAGTAAAACTAATGAAAAACTGTTTTTT.

The chain has TRBV4-3 and TRBJ2-7; possibly TRBD2 for D (6 bases). Trimming took off 0 bases at V and 5 bases at J, with 32 bases between the two ends. This CDR3 contains 21 residues. In germline, CDR1 is LGHNA, CDR2 YSLEER. This CDR3 is CASSQDIFLGWLAGAGHEQYV. In DNA form, the CDR3 reads TGCGCCAGCAGCCAAGATATCTTTTTAGGTTGGTTAGCTGGAGCGGGCCACGAGCAGTACGTC.

In its sample, this clone was seen once. The V and J genes are TRBV7-2 and TRBJ1-4, with 11 bases that match TRBD1. The CDR3 is made up of 15 amino acids. Per germline, CDR1 SGHTA and CDR2 FQGNSA. The trim removed 7 bases at V and 5 bases at J, leaving 6 bases unmatched. The CDR3 sequence is CASKGWDRGNEKLFF. Written as DNA, the CDR3 is TGTGCCAGCAAAGGTTGGGACAGGGGGAATGAAAAACTGTTTTTT.

This chain joins TRBV6-6 and TRBJ1-3; D is ambiguous. Looked up from germline, CDR1 is MNHNY and CDR2 is SVGAGI (reference sequence). Between the trimmed V and J ends, which lost 6 bases and 0 bases, there was a span of 9 bases. The CDR3 length is 14 residues. The CDR3 DNA reads as TGTGCCAGCAGCCCGCCGGTCTCTGGAAACACCATATATTTT. Its protein is CASSPPVSGNTIYF.

This sequence joins TRBV7-8 and TRBJ2-7, with D perhaps given as TRBD1 or TRBD2 (5 bases each). Germline loops: CDR1 SGHVS, CDR2 FQNEAQ. The CDR3 covers 16 residues. Trimming shortened V by 5 bases and J by 3 bases, and 20 bases separated the two germline ends. CDR3 nucleotides: TGTGCCAGCAGCCCGCTAGATGAGGGGCACTACTACGAGCAGTACTTC. Protein product: CASSPLDEGHYYEQYF.

This rearrangement joins TRBV27 to TRBJ1-2; D is possibly TRBD1 (6 bases). V dropped 3 bases and J dropped 4 bases, with 18 bases sitting between them. The CDR3 has 16 residues. Germline V gene sequence: CDR1 MNHEY, CDR2 SMNVEV (reference sequence). The chain's CDR3 is CASSFSRTVNSYGYTF. In DNA, the CDR3 is TGTGCCAGCAGTTTTAGTCGGACAGTTAATTCCTATGGCTACACCTTC.

V is TRBV4-3 and J is TRBJ1-2; a possible D gene is TRBD1 (5 bases). This CDR3 region has 15 residues. Germline V CDR1 and CDR2: LGHNA, YSLEER. V dropped 2 bases and J dropped 2 bases, with 12 bases sitting between them. As DNA, the CDR3 is TGCGCCAGCAGCCAAAGGGGTGGGGTCAACTATGGCTACACCTTC. Its translation is CASSQRGGVNYGYTF.

The rearrangement joins TRBV7-9 to TRBJ1-1, with TRBD1 as a possible D gene (6 bases). This CDR3 is 16 amino acids long. From germline, CDR1 is SEHNR and CDR2 FQNEAQ (reference sequence). Trimming removed 7 bases from V and 0 bases from J, with 18 bases in between. CDR3 in amino acids: CASTLSRTALNTEAFF. The CDR3 DNA sequence: TGTGCCAGCACCCTAAGCAGGACAGCCCTGAACACTGAAGCTTTCTTT.

The chain has TRBV19 and TRBJ1-5; 8 bases map to TRBD1. Germline CDR1 is LNHDA and CDR2 is SQIVND (reference sequence). This CDR3 is 13 amino acids long. V trimming: 9 bases; J trimming: 6 bases; junction bases outside the gene matches: 7. In DNA, the CDR3 is TGTGCCAGCAGACAGGGGCTAAGTCAGCCCCAGCATTTT. Protein sequence: CASRQGLSQPQHF.

The gene calls are TRBV4-3 and TRBJ2-2, with D possibly TRBD1 on 6 matching bases. The CDR3 covers 14 residues. V lost 0 bases to trimming and J lost 5 bases, with 7 bases between them. Germline V lookup: CDR1 LGHNA, CDR2 YSLEER. CDR3 in DNA: TGCGCCAGCAGCCAAGAACAGGGTACCGGGGAGCTGTTTTTT. This translates into CASSQEQGTGELFF.

This rearrangement joins TRBV21-1 to TRBJ1-1; the D call of TRBD1 is as the table states it, not checked on the DNA. TRBV21-1 constitutes a pseudogene. This CDR3 contains 13 residues. CDR3 coding DNA: TGTGCCAGCAGCAACCAGATGAACACTGAAGCTTTCTTT. Its translation: CASSNQMNTEAFF.

This chain uses TRBV5-1 with TRBJ1-2, with 10 bases aligning to TRBD1. CDR1 is SGHRS and CDR2 is YFSETQ in the germline V gene. After removal of 4 bases from V and 6 bases from J, the junction contained 21 bases not matched to a gene. The CDR3 is 19 residues long. CDR3 in amino acids: CASSLGETNRDRGVNGYTF. DNA for the CDR3: TGCGCCAGCAGCCTGGGAGAGACCAACCGGGACAGGGGTGTAAATGGCTACACCTTC.

V gene TRBV7-7 combines with J gene TRBJ2-3; D possibly corresponds to TRBD2 (7 bases). Germline assignment: CDR1 SSHAT and CDR2 FNYEAQ (reference sequence). The CDR3 spans 16 residues. Trimming took 1 base from V and 4 from J, leaving 15 bases between them. This CDR3 is CASSLGGEGGADTQYF. DNA for the CDR3: TGTGCCAGCAGCTTAGGAGGGGAGGGGGGGGCAGATACGCAGTATTTT.

The rearrangement joins TRBV21-1 to TRBJ1-1. TRBV21-1 is a recognized pseudogene. CDR3 length: 14 residues. This CDR3 reads CASPSMGGNTEAFF. CDR3 coding DNA: TGTGCCAGTCCATCGATGGGAGGGAACACTGAAGCTTTCTTT.

This chain uses TRBV10-3 with TRBJ2-3; a possible D gene is TRBD2 (5 bases). Per the germline V gene, CDR1 is ENHRY and CDR2 is SYGVKD. The CDR3 spans 13 residues. V was shortened by 5 bases and J by 4 bases, with 10 bases between the two germline ends. CDR3 DNA: TGTGCCATCAGTCCGGACTCTTCAGATACGCAGTATTTT. It codes for CAISPDSSDTQYF.

The genes are TRBV19 and TRBJ2-5; D is uncertain. Deletions cut 5 bases from V and 0 bases from J, with 13 bases between. The CDR3 sequence is 15 residues long. The germline gives CDR1 LNHDA, CDR2 SQIVND (reference sequence). CDR3 nucleotides: TGTGCCAGTAGTGCCCCAACGGTGGACCAAGAGACCCAGTACTTC. This translates into CASSAPTVDQETQYF.

With respect to this clone: Compared with germline, one end of the junction differs, possibly owing to a read error. The V and J genes are TRBV18 and TRBJ2-1; TRBD2 agrees at 8 bases. The CDR3 is 15 residues long. The germline V gene encodes CDR1 KGHSH and CDR2 LQKENI. The CDR3 nucleotides are TGTGCCAGCTCATCACCAGCGGGAGAAGGCCCTGAGCAGTTCTTC. Amino acids: CASSSPAGEGPEQFF.